Reported below is one TCR beta chain. Antigen: not known. Given a much more abundant clone one base away, this may be a read error. Amplified TCR beta CDR3 regions came from RNA transcripts. TCR CDR3 regions were first amplified by RT-PCR with HTBI primers. TCRdb processed the multiplex PCR reads anew with MiXCR; each CDR3 protein has one entry. The sample contains around 500,000 distinct CDR3 sequences, 12% to 15% of which appear only once. The sample is drawn from a study of T cells in Graves' hyperthyroidism and ophthalmopathy. Findings and caveats of the study: In the analysis, a 13 V-J model separated ophthalmopathy from stable hyperthyroidism. The majority of expanded thyroid clonotypes above 0.001 also appeared in blood.

The germline V and J ends were trimmed by 7 bases and 0 bases, with 13 bases remaining between them. The germline V gene has CDR1 MNHEY and CDR2 SMNVEV (reference sequence). This CDR3 contains 14 residues. Absent ophthalmopathy progression within 18 months defined stable Graves' hyperthyroidism. The rearrangement links TRBV27 to TRBJ2-7; D remains unclear. The clonotype originates from a woman aged 40 to 50 with Graves' hyperthyroidism. The specimen was blood. CDR3 bases: TGTGCCAGCAATTTCAGTCGAAGCTCCTACGAGCAGTACTTC. It specifies CASNFSRSSYEQYF.